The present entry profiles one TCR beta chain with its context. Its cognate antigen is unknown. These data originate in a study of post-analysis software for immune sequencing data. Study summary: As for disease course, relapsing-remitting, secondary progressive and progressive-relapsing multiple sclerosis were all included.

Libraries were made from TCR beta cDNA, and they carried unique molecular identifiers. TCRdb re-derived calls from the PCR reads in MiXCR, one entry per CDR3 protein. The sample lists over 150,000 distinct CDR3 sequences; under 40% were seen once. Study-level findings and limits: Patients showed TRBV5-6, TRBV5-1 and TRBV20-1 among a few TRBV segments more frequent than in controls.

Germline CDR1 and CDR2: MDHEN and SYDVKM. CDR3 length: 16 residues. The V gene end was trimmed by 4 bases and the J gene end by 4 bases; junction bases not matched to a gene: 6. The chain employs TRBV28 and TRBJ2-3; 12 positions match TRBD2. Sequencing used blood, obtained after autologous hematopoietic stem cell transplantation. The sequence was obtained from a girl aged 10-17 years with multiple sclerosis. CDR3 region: CASSSTSGRGADTQYF. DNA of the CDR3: TGTGCCAGCAGTTCGACTAGCGGGAGAGGTGCAGATACGCAGTATTTT. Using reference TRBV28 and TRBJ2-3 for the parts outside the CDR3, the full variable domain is DVKVTQSSRYLVKRTGEKVFLECVQDMDHENMFWYRQDPGLGLRLIYFSYDVKMKEKGDIPEGYSVSREKKERFSLILESASTNQTSMYLCASSSTSGRGADTQYFGPGTRLTVL.